What follows are 24 T cell receptor beta chains derived from one specimen sequenced in a study of CD8+ T cells in alopecia areata. RNA extraction was followed by reverse transcription into cDNA, which acted as the sequencing template. Sequenced by immunoSEQ multiplex PCR; TCRdb stores in-frame clones only, minus some. The table has some 200,000 clones, more than 55% seen once. As for treatment: oral pan-JAK inhibitor, 5-10 mg twice daily. The material was CD4+ T cells sorted from blood, obtained at week 4, from a patient treated with tofacitinib. These receptors came from a human donor with alopecia areata.

This clone has just one count. The chain couples TRBV30 to TRBJ1-2; D uncertain. The V gene's germline CDR1 is GTSNPN and CDR2 SVGIG (reference sequence). Trimming took off 6 bases at V and 4 bases at J, with 12 bases between the two ends. This CDR3 spans 12 amino acids. The CDR3 spells CACPHGFYGYTF. The CDR3 bases are TGTGCCTGTCCGCATGGTTTCTATGGCTACACCTTC.

This sequence joins TRBV2 and TRBJ2-7; TRBD2 matches at 9 bases. Germline CDR1 SNHLY, CDR2 FYNNEI. Losses at the gene ends were 6 bases for V and 1 base for J; bases not matched to a gene: 7. This CDR3 has 15 residues. In nucleotides, the CDR3 is TGTGCCAGCAGGGAGACTAGCGGTGGATCCTACGAGCAGTACTTC. Amino acids: CASRETSGGSYEQYF.

V is TRBV19 and J is TRBJ2-3; TRBD2 is a possible D gene (5 bases). V dropped 7 bases and J dropped 6 bases, with 8 bases sitting between them. The germline V gene encodes CDR1 LNHDA and CDR2 SQIVND (reference sequence). The CDR3 contains 11 residues. CDR3 amino acids: CASIRGDTQYF. The CDR3 DNA reads as TGTGCCAGTATTCGAGGGGATACGCAGTATTTT.

V is TRBV5-1 and J is TRBJ2-5, with 9 bases matching TRBD2. The V and J ends lost 1 base and 2 bases, in that order; junction bases with no gene match: 3. The CDR3 sequence is 15 residues long. Germline CDR1 reads SGHRS; CDR2 reads YFSETQ. CDR3 bases: TGCGCCAGCAGCTTGACCGGACTAGCGCAAGAGACCCAGTACTTC. It specifies CASSLTGLAQETQYF.

This clone has only a few counts. The rearrangement uses TRBV30 and TRBJ2-5; a possible D gene is TRBD2 (5 bases). Per germline, CDR1 GTSNPN and CDR2 SVGIG (reference sequence). Trimming took off 0 bases at V and 2 bases at J, with 13 bases between the two ends. This CDR3 region has 15 residues. The CDR3 region is CAWSVWPAVQETQYF. The CDR3 DNA reads as TGTGCCTGGAGTGTATGGCCAGCGGTTCAAGAGACCCAGTACTTC.

The chain has TRBV29-1 and TRBJ1-1; 11 bases are a match to TRBD1. V lost 7 bases, J lost 5 bases, and 9 bases stayed unmatched. This CDR3 region has 14 residues. Germline V gene data show CDR1 as SQVTM and CDR2 as ANQGSEA. Here the CDR3 reads CSAPGTGGGTEAFF. CDR3 in DNA: TGCAGCGCCCCGGGGACAGGGGGAGGTACTGAAGCTTTCTTT.

This clone occurred once. V is TRBV5-6 and J is TRBJ2-5; no clear D gene. This CDR3 has 13 amino acids. The V and J ends lost 8 bases and 5 bases respectively, with 16 bases between them. CDR1 is SGHDT, CDR2 YYEEEE, per germline. The CDR3 region has the DNA TGTGCCAGAACGTCGGCTAGGTGGGAGACCCAGTACTTC. It encodes CARTSARWETQYF.

V is TRBV11-1 and J is TRBJ1-6, with D hard to call. There are 15 residues in the CDR3. Between the trimmed V and J ends, which lost 1 base and 9 bases, there was a span of 13 bases. CDR1 and CDR2 (germline): SGHAT, FQDESV (reference sequence). CDR3 in amino acids: CASSLDGASGSPLHF. CDR3 nucleotides: TGTGCCAGCAGCTTAGACGGCGCCTCGGGTTCACCCCTCCACTTT.

V usage is TRBV30 and J usage is TRBJ1-6; D gene uncertain. The ends were cut back, 0 bases at V and 9 bases at J, with 12 bases in the middle. CDR1 is GTSNPN and CDR2 is SVGIG in the germline V gene (reference sequence). The CDR3 length is 14 residues. The CDR3 region has the DNA TGTGCCTGGAGTGTCGGACTCACCGCTTCACCCCTCCACTTT. Protein sequence: CAWSVGLTASPLHF.

This clone was seen a handful of times. The chain has TRBV7-9 and TRBJ2-7, with 10 bases fitting TRBD1. The germline CDR1 and CDR2 sequences are SEHNR and FQNEAQ (reference sequence). Germline trimming cut 5 bases from V and 3 bases from J; bases unmatched to any gene: 4. CDR3 size: 14 residues. CDR3 protein: CASSATGGGYEQYF. The CDR3 DNA follows: TGTGCCAGCAGCGCGACAGGGGGCGGCTACGAGCAGTACTTC.

The chain uses TRBV7-2 and TRBJ2-5; D not resolved. Trimming shortened V by 5 bases and J by 4 bases, and 11 bases separated the two germline ends. Germline CDR1 reads SGHTA; CDR2 reads FQGNSA. There are 13 residues in the CDR3. For the CDR3, the DNA is TGTGCCAGCAGCCGTGGGTTGCGAGAGACCCAGTACTTC. Residues: CASSRGLRETQYF.

This chain joins TRBV28 and TRBJ2-7, with D hard to call. The V gene's germline CDR1 is MDHEN and CDR2 SYDVKM. With 3 bases removed from V and 1 base from J, the gap between germline ends came to 16 bases. The CDR3 is 16 residues long. The CDR3 loop reads CASSFRGIGRSYEQYF. The CDR3 region has the DNA TGTGCCAGCAGTTTTAGAGGCATCGGCCGATCCTACGAGCAGTACTTC.

V usage is TRBV30 and J usage is TRBJ2-7; D unresolved. This CDR3 is built from 12 residues. Trimming stripped 3 bases from V and 6 bases from J, with 12 bases between. Looked up from germline, CDR1 is GTSNPN and CDR2 is SVGIG (reference sequence). CDR3 residues: CAWRHFRSEQYF. The CDR3 nucleotides read TGTGCCTGGAGACATTTTCGTTCCGAGCAGTACTTC.

The chain carries TRBV29-1 and TRBJ2-5; possibly TRBD1 for D (5 bases). Germline V gene data show CDR1 as SQVTM and CDR2 as ANQGSEA. The CDR3 totals 12 residues. V was cut by 5 bases and J by 2 bases, with 9 bases left in between. CDR3 region: CSVRQLQETQYF. As DNA, the CDR3 is TGCAGCGTTCGACAGCTACAAGAGACCCAGTACTTC.

V usage is TRBV29-1 and J usage is TRBJ1-2; TRBD1 aligns across 7 bases. The ends lost 6 bases at V and 8 bases at J; junction bases unmatched: 21. CDR1 and CDR2 (germline): SQVTM, ANQGSEA. The CDR3 consists of 16 residues. CDR3 loop: CSVNKPRDSSRRGYTF. In nucleotides, the CDR3 is TGCAGCGTCAACAAACCCCGGGACAGTTCCCGGAGGGGCTACACCTTC.

The chain has TRBV30 and TRBJ1-6; TRBD1 matches 8 bases. CDR1 and CDR2 from the germline V gene are GTSNPN and SVGIG (reference sequence). This CDR3 region has 17 residues. V lost 1 base to trimming and J lost 7 bases; unmatched junction nucleotides: 12. This chain's CDR3 is CAWSARNGDRRNSPLHF. CDR3 in DNA: TGTGCCTGGAGTGCAAGAAACGGGGACAGGCGGAATTCACCCCTCCACTTT. Drawing the rest from reference TRBV30 and TRBJ1-6, the complete variable domain is SQTIHQWPATLVQPVGSPLSLECTVEGTSNPNLYWYRQAAGRGLQLLFYSVGIGQISSEVPQNLSASRPQDRQFILSSKKLLLSDSGFYLCAWSARNGDRRNSPLHFGNGTRLTVT.

The chain uses TRBV7-9 and TRBJ2-5; TRBD2 matches at 11 bases. The germline gives CDR1 SEHNR, CDR2 FQNEAQ (reference sequence). The CDR3 has 15 amino acids. V dropped 5 bases and J dropped 2; count of bases not matched to a gene: 4. The CDR3 nucleotides are TGTGCCAGCAGCCGACTAGCGGGGCCTCAAGAGACCCAGTACTTC. Translating gives CASSRLAGPQETQYF.

This chain joins TRBV5-6 and TRBJ2-5, with 8 nucleotides matching TRBD1. The V and J ends lost 4 bases and 5 bases, in that order; junction bases with no gene match: 7. The CDR3 is 14 residues long. Germline lookup yields CDR1 SGHDT and CDR2 YYEEEE. The CDR3 spells CASSRPQGAETQYF. DNA of the CDR3: TGTGCCAGCAGCCGTCCTCAGGGGGCCGAGACCCAGTACTTC.

The chain has TRBV29-1 and TRBJ2-5; 8 bases are a match to TRBD1. Unmatched junction bases numbered 7, after V lost 5 bases and J lost 5 bases. The length of the CDR3 is 13 residues. The germline CDR1 and CDR2 sequences are SQVTM and ANQGSEA. CDR3 sequence: CSVRQGAGETQYF. CDR3 nucleotide sequence: TGCAGCGTTCGGCAGGGGGCGGGGGAGACCCAGTACTTC.

This clone appeared a few times. The chain combines TRBV19 with TRBJ2-2, with D possibly being TRBD1 (5 bases). There are 15 residues in the CDR3. In germline, CDR1 is LNHDA, CDR2 SQIVND (reference sequence). Trimming stripped 1 base from V and 1 base from J, with 7 bases between. This chain's CDR3 is CASSIGGQNTGELFF. CDR3 DNA sequence: TGTGCCAGTAGTATAGGAGGACAGAACACCGGGGAGCTGTTTTTT.

V gene TRBV6-4 combines with J gene TRBJ2-3; D remains ambiguous. Germline V CDR1 and CDR2: MRHNA, SNTAGT. CDR3 length: 14 residues. V lost 7 bases and J lost 1, with 12 bases in between. The CDR3 protein is CASKLEQGTDTQYF. The CDR3 DNA follows: TGTGCCAGCAAGCTGGAGCAGGGCACAGATACGCAGTATTTT.

This clone was recorded a few times. The chain couples TRBV10-3 to TRBJ2-5; 9 nucleotides line up with TRBD1. V lost 6 bases and J lost 5; bases outside the gene matches: 1. Germline values: CDR1 ENHRY, CDR2 SYGVKD. The CDR3 consists of 12 residues. The CDR3 loop is CAIRDRGETQYF. The CDR3 coding sequence is TGTGCCATCAGGGACAGGGGTGAGACCCAGTACTTC.

This clone appeared a few times. The chain has TRBV25-1 and TRBJ2-2, with a possible D match to TRBD1 (6 bases). V was clipped by 5 bases and J by 2 bases, with 12 bases between them. This CDR3 has 15 residues. Looked up from germline, CDR1 is MGHDK and CDR2 is SYGVNS. CDR3 loop: CASSNRVLNTGELFF. The DNA of the CDR3 is TGTGCCAGCAGTAACAGGGTCCTTAACACCGGGGAGCTGTTTTTT.

This sequence joins TRBV29-1 and TRBJ2-1; a weak D match, TRBD2 (5 bases). Germline CDR1 and CDR2: SQVTM and ANQGSEA. Trimming pared 7 bases from V and 6 bases from J, leaving 10 bases between. This CDR3 contains 11 residues. The CDR3 DNA follows: TGCAGCGGGGGTGAGGGCAATGAGCAGTTCTTC. Protein product: CSGGEGNEQFF.